The sequence of this T cell receptor (beta chain) was determined in a study of siplizumab effects on memory and regulatory T cells. Findings and limits, study-wide: Naive T cells were seemingly more diverse than memory cells, and major contributions to the alloresponse seemed to be made by them. Naive-or-memory phenotypes were unassignable for roughly 80-96% of proliferating CD4+ or CD8+ clones. Proliferating Tregs in siplizumab cultures were never verified as suppressive.

Sequencing was performed with immunoSEQ multiplex PCR; in TCRdb, only in-frame clones are kept and a portion is missing. The sample carries roughly 26,000 clones, approximately 82% recorded once. Naive, memory, effector memory and TEMRA subsets that were unstimulated underwent sequencing in a few donor pairs. About this clone itself: The target antigen is unknown.

V lost 0 bases and J 5 bases, leaving 13 bases between the germline ends. CDR1 and CDR2 (germline): GTSNPN, SVGIG (reference sequence). The CDR3 extends over 14 amino acids. This receptor was obtained from a human donor in good health. V gene TRBV30 combines with J gene TRBJ1-1, with D unclear. The sample comprised memory CD4+ T cells sorted from blood. The CDR3 nucleotides are TGTGCCTGGAGTGTCGAAGTCAGGCGGACTGAAGCTTTCTTT. It codes for CAWSVEVRRTEAFF.